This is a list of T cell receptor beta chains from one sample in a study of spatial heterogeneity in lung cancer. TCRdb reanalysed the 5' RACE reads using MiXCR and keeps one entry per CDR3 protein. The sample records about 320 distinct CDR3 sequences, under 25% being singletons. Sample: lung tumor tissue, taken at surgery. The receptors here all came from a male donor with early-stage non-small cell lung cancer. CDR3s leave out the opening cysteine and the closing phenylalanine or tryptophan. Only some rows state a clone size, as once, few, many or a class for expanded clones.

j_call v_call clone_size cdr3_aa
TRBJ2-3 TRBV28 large ASSLTLAGVGYGTDTQY
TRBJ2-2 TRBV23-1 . ASSHQRQGNTGELF
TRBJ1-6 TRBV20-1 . SATDSRKTLH
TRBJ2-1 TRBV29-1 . SVRRSGTNEQF
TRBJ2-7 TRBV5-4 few ASSLDQGVLKQY
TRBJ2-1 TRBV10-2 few ASSESPPTVSSYNEQF
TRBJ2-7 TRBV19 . AGSILGQSYEQY
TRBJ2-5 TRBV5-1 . ASRVPQETQY
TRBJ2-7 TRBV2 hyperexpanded ASSGDGPYEQY
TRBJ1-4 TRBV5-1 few ASRPMNNEKLF
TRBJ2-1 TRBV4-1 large ASSRETGGRQF
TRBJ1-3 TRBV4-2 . ASSQGLGNTIY
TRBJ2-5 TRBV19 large ASSSGSRGETQY
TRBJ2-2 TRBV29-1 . SVAGDNTGELF
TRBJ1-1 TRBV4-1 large ASSQDKGRTLEAF
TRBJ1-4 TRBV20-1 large SARDNRARGNEKLF
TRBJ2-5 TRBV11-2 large ASSLWRGGLETQY
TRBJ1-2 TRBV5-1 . ASSLGENYGYT
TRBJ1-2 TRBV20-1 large SAPMTDGPYGYT
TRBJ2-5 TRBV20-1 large SARDVASGRIETQY
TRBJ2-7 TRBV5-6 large ASSGGEVTVEEY
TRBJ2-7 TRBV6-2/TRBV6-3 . ASSYGVEYEQY
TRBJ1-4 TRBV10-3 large AISEGQGVKLF
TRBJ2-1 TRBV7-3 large ASSLAGSSYNEQF
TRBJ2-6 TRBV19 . ASSIDPQSPGANVLT